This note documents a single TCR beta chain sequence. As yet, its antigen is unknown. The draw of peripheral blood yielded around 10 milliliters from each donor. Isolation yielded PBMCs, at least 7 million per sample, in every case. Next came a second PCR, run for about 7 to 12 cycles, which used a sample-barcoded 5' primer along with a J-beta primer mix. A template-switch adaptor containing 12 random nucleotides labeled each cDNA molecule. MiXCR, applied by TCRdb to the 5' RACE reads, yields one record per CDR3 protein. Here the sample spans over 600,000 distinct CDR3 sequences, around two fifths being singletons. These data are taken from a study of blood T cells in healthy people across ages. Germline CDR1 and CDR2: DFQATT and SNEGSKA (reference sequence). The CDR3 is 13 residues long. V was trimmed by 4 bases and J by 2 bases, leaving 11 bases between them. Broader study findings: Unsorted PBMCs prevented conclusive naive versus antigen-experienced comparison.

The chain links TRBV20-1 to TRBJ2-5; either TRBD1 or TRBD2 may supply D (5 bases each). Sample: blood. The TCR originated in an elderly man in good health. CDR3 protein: CSAMDGAQETQYF. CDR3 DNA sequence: TGCAGTGCTATGGACGGGGCTCAAGAGACCCAGTACTTC.